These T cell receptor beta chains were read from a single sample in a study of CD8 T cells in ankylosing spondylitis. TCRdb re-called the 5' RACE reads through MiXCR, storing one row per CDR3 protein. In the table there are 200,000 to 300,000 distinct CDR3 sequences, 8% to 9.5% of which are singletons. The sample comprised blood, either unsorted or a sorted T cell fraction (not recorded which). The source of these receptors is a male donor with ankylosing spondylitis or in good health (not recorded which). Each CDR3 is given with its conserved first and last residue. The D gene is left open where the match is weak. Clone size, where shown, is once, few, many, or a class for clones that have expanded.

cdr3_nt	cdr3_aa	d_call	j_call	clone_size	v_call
TGTGCCAGCAGCCGGCAGGACCGAGGCCAGGGTGGCTACACCTTC	CASSRQDRGQGGYTF	NA	TRBJ1-2	many	TRBV9
TGTGCCAGCAGCCAGCAAGCGGGAGAATCATATACGCAGTATTTT	CASSQQAGESYTQYF	TRBD2	TRBJ2-3	many	TRBV9
TGTGCCAGCAACAGCGGTACCGGGGAGCTGTTTTTT	CASNSGTGELFF	NA	TRBJ2-2	NA	TRBV9
TGCGCCAGCGGGGCCCGGGGGTTCGGACAAGAGACCCAGTACTTC	CASGARGFGQETQYF	NA	TRBJ2-5	few	TRBV5-1
TGCAGTGCTAAACAGGGGGCTGGTGGCTCCTACGAGCAGTACTTC	CSAKQGAGGSYEQYF	TRBD1	TRBJ2-7	many	TRBV20-1
TGTGCCAGCTCACCACCGCATCGACTAGCTGCGGATACGCAGTATTTT	CASSPPHRLAADTQYF	TRBD2	TRBJ2-3	many	TRBV18
TGTGCCAGCAGCTTGGTCCAGGTTTCCTCCTACGAGCAGTACTTC	CASSLVQVSSYEQYF	NA	TRBJ2-7	NA	TRBV5-5
TGTGCCAGCAGCGGGATTTATAGCAATCAGCCCCAGCATTTT	CASSGIYSNQPQHF	NA	TRBJ1-5	many	TRBV12-3/TRBV12-4
TGTGCCAGCAGCTTAGCGTTGGAGGGGCGTTCCTACGAGCAGTACTTC	CASSLALEGRSYEQYF	NA	TRBJ2-7	few	TRBV7-8
TGTGCCAGCAGTGACTCGGCTGGCAGGGATACGCAGTATTTT	CASSDSAGRDTQYF	NA	TRBJ2-3	many	TRBV6-4
TGTGCCAGCAGCTCCCCCACTTCGCTAGCGGGGGGAACCTACGAGCAGTACTTC	CASSSPTSLAGGTYEQYF	TRBD2	TRBJ2-7	NA	TRBV5-6
TGTGCCAGCAAAACAGGGCGGTCAAACACCGGGGAGCTGTTTTTT	CASKTGRSNTGELFF	NA	TRBJ2-2	many	TRBV11-3
TGTGCCAGCAGTTTATCCGGGTTGGAAAACATTCAGTACTTC	CASSLSGLENIQYF	NA	TRBJ2-4	few	TRBV28
TGTGCCAGCAGCACTCCGACCGACACCATATATTTT	CASSTPTDTIYF	NA	TRBJ1-3	many	TRBV28
TGCAGCGTTGAAGGCGTCTACGAGCAGTACTTC	CSVEGVYEQYF	NA	TRBJ2-7	many	TRBV29-1
TGTGCCTGGAGTGTCTCCAGGGGGCACGAAAAACTGTTTTTT	CAWSVSRGHEKLFF	TRBD1	TRBJ1-4	few	TRBV30
TGTGCCAGCTCACCCGTCGGACGCACAGATACGCAGTATTTT	CASSPVGRTDTQYF	NA	TRBJ2-3	many	TRBV18
TGTGCCAGCAGCGTAGGGGGCGACAGGGCTGAAGCTTTCTTT	CASSVGGDRAEAFF	TRBD1	TRBJ1-1	many	TRBV9
TGTGCCAGCAGTGAGGGGACAGCTAGCACAGATACGCAGTATTTT	CASSEGTASTDTQYF	TRBD1	TRBJ2-3	many	TRBV2
TGTGCCAGCAGCCAAGACGACCCAACGAGTTCACCCCTCCACTTT	CASSQDDPTSSPLHF	NA	TRBJ1-6	many	TRBV4-2
TGTGCCAGCAGCTTAGAGCAGAGGCACCTCTCACCCCTCCACTTT	CASSLEQRHLSPLHF	NA	TRBJ1-6	few	TRBV7-2
TGCGCCAGCAGCCCTGGGACAGGGTTGGGAGAGCAGTACTTC	CASSPGTGLGEQYF	TRBD1	TRBJ2-7	few	TRBV5-1
TGCGCCAGCAGCAGGGGACTAGCGGGATCAGTCGACAATGAGCAGTTCTTC	CASSRGLAGSVDNEQFF	TRBD2	TRBJ2-1	many	TRBV5-1
TGCAGTGCTCCTGGGTACAATGAGCAGTTCTTC	CSAPGYNEQFF	NA	TRBJ2-1	many	TRBV20-1
TGTGCCAGCACCCTGGGACAGGGGGACAATCAGCCCCAGCATTTT	CASTLGQGDNQPQHF	TRBD1	TRBJ1-5	NA	TRBV12-3/TRBV12-4
TGTGCCAGCAGCCCCTCGAGGGTAGCGGGAAACTACAATGAGCAGTTCTTC	CASSPSRVAGNYNEQFF	TRBD2	TRBJ2-1	many	TRBV7-9
TGTGCCAGCAGTAGAAATCAGGGATCCTATGGCTACACCTTC	CASSRNQGSYGYTF	NA	TRBJ1-2	NA	TRBV27
TGCAGTGCTGACTTGGGACAGGGGAATTACGAGCAGTACTTC	CSADLGQGNYEQYF	TRBD1	TRBJ2-7	few	TRBV20-1
TGTGCCAGCAGACGCGGGACAGGGCGGGCCAATGAGCAGTTCTTC	CASRRGTGRANEQFF	TRBD1	TRBJ2-1	NA	TRBV5-6
TGTGCCAGCAGCAAAGGGAATTTAAGGAGCTCCTACGAGCAGTACTTC	CASSKGNLRSSYEQYF	NA	TRBJ2-7	many	TRBV5-6
TGCGCCAGCACCCAAGAAGCGGGGGGCTTCTACAATGAGCAGTTCTTC	CASTQEAGGFYNEQFF	TRBD2	TRBJ2-1	NA	TRBV4-3
TGTGCCAGCAGCTTACAGGGGGCAGGGCGGAATGAGCAGTTCTTC	CASSLQGAGRNEQFF	TRBD1	TRBJ2-1	many	TRBV7-9
TGCGCCAGCAGCTTGACAGTTGGGGATAATTCACCCCTCCACTTT	CASSLTVGDNSPLHF	NA	TRBJ1-6	many	TRBV5-1
TGCAGTGCGAACAGGGAGCCCTACGAGCAGTACTTC	CSANREPYEQYF	NA	TRBJ2-7	many	TRBV20-1
TGTGCCAGCAGCTTAGTTGCGGGAGGGCCCCCCGGGGAGCAGTTCTTC	CASSLVAGGPPGEQFF	TRBD2	TRBJ2-1	NA	TRBV7-2
TGTGCCTGGGAAACCTACAGGGGAGGGATTCAGTACTTC	CAWETYRGGIQYF	NA	TRBJ2-4	NA	TRBV30
TGTGCCAGCACCAACGGGGAGCGGGAGGGGTCCTACGAGCAGTACTTC	CASTNGEREGSYEQYF	TRBD2	TRBJ2-7	many	TRBV12-3/TRBV12-4
TGCGCCAGCAGCTTTGGCTCTGGAAACGCCATATATTTT	CASSFGSGNAIYF	NA	TRBJ1-3	NA	TRBV5-1
TGTGCCAGCAGCTCCACGGTCTACGAGCAGTACTTC	CASSSTVYEQYF	NA	TRBJ2-7	many	TRBV5-5
TGTGCCAGCAGCTGGAGGGTGGCGGCTGGCTACACCTTC	CASSWRVAAGYTF	NA	TRBJ1-2	many	TRBV13
TGCAGCGTCCAGCTCCGACAGATTAAGGAATACACCTTC	CSVQLRQIKEYTF	NA	TRBJ1-2	NA	TRBV29-1
TGTGCCAGCAGCCCCGTGGGGAGCTCCTACAATGAGCAGTTCTTC	CASSPVGSSYNEQFF	NA	TRBJ2-1	many	TRBV7-9
TGCAGTGCTAGACCCACAATCGGGACAGGGGGACAGACCCAGTACTTC	CSARPTIGTGGQTQYF	TRBD1	TRBJ2-5	many	TRBV20-1
TGCAGTGCTAGCAGACGGGTTGAAAAACTGTTTTTT	CSASRRVEKLFF	NA	TRBJ1-4	many	TRBV20-1
TGCAGTGCTAGAGGGCTCCCAGGGGTTGCAACTAATGAAAAACTGTTTTTT	CSARGLPGVATNEKLFF	NA	TRBJ1-4	few	TRBV20-1
TGTGCCAGCAGTCCGACAGGAGCCAAAAACATTCAGTACTTC	CASSPTGAKNIQYF	NA	TRBJ2-4	many	TRBV12-3/TRBV12-4
TGCGCCAGCAGCTTGGGGACAGCGAACTCCGGGGAGCTGTTTTTT	CASSLGTANSGELFF	NA	TRBJ2-2	NA	TRBV5-1
TGTGCCAGCAGCTTAACGGGGCAGGAGGCCTCCAATGAGCAGTTCTTC	CASSLTGQEASNEQFF	NA	TRBJ2-1	many	TRBV7-3
TGCGCCACCAGAGAAGGTGCAGGGGCGAACACTGAAGCTTTCTTT	CATREGAGANTEAFF	NA	TRBJ1-1	NA	TRBV5-1